These T cell receptor beta chains were read from a single sample in a study of regulatory T cells in long-lasting Graves disease. TCRdb recomputed calls from the multiplex PCR reads with MiXCR, one row per CDR3 protein. The data contain a few hundred thousand distinct CDR3 sequences, 23% of them singletons. Sequenced material: peripheral blood mononuclear cells (PBMCs), taken when the disease was refractory, from a patient treated with antithyroid drugs. The source is a woman between 40 and 50 years old with Graves disease. The CDR3 runs from the conserved cysteine through the conserved F or W. The D gene is left open where the match is weak. Size is stated for part of the rows, as once, few or many counts, or as a class when the clone is expanded.

TRBD2	TRBJ2-5	.	15	TRBV20-1	CSARLAGGPQETQYF	TGCAGTGCTAGGCTAGCGGGAGGGCCGCAAGAGACCCAGTACTTC
.	TRBJ2-7	many	15	TRBV11-2	CASGSVSDVTYEQYF	TGTGCCAGCGGATCCGTGTCCGACGTCACCTACGAGCAGTACTTC
.	TRBJ1-1	many	13	TRBV7-8	CASSPIENTEAFF	TGTGCCAGCAGCCCGATAGAGAACACTGAAGCTTTCTTT
.	TRBJ1-6	many	15	TRBV6-2/TRBV6-3	CASSYSGRSNSPLHF	TGTGCCAGCAGTTACTCAGGGAGATCTAATTCACCCCTCCACTTT
TRBD1	TRBJ1-1	.	14	TRBV19	CASSIDHRGTGAFF	TGTGCCAGTAGTATAGATCATCGTGGGACAGGAGCTTTCTTT
TRBD2	TRBJ2-1	.	16	TRBV7-3	CASSTPGLAGHNEQFF	TGTGCCAGCAGCACTCCGGGACTAGCGGGACACAATGAGCAGTTCTTC
TRBD1	TRBJ1-1	.	16	TRBV5-1	CASSAGTATLNTEAFF	TGTGCCAGCAGCGCCGGGACAGCTACATTGAACACTGAAGCTTTCTTT
.	TRBJ1-2	many	13	TRBV28	CASSIGGAYGYTF	TGTGCCAGCAGTATAGGGGGTGCCTATGGCTACACCTTC
.	TRBJ2-7	many	15	TRBV7-8	CASSPIGGRVYEQYF	TGTGCCAGCAGCCCCATCGGGGGCCGCGTCTACGAGCAGTACTTC
TRBD1	TRBJ1-2	.	15	TRBV11-2	CASSLVGGQFYGYTF	TGTGCCAGCAGCTTAGTTGGGGGACAGTTCTACGGCTACACCTTC
.	TRBJ2-7	few	13	TRBV6-5	CASSYASSYEQYF	TGTGCCAGCAGTTACGCTAGCTCCTACGAGCAGTACTTC
.	TRBJ1-1	.	14	TRBV20-1	CSARVAGLNTEAFF	TGCAGTGCTAGAGTAGCGGGACTGAACACTGAAGCTTTCTTT
TRBD1	TRBJ2-7	.	12	TRBV13	CASSSDRAEQYF	TGTGCCAGCAGCTCTGACAGGGCCGAGCAGTACTTC
.	TRBJ2-3	once	18	TRBV28	CASSLGLTDLGGTDTQYF	TGTGCCAGCAGTTTAGGTCTGACGGACCTAGGGGGCACAGATACGCAGTATTTT
.	TRBJ2-6	many	14	TRBV12-3/TRBV12-4	CATHRVSGANVLTF	TGTGCCACTCACCGGGTTTCCGGGGCCAACGTCCTGACTTTC
TRBD2	TRBJ2-7	.	17	TRBV7-2	CASSLRTSGGTFYEQYF	TGTGCCAGCAGCCTCCGGACTAGCGGAGGGACGTTTTACGAGCAGTACTTC
TRBD2	TRBJ2-3	once	18	TRBV19	CASSWGLAGGRGTDTQYF	TGTGCCAGTAGTTGGGGGCTAGCGGGAGGTCGCGGCACAGATACGCAGTATTTT
.	TRBJ1-2	many	14	TRBV7-9	CASSLVDSTYGYTF	TGTGCCAGCAGCTTAGTTGACAGTACCTATGGCTACACCTTC
.	TRBJ1-1	many	15	TRBV28	CASSPSTLRGTEAFF	TGTGCCAGCAGCCCATCGACACTTAGGGGCACTGAAGCTTTCTTT
.	TRBJ1-1	few	15	TRBV13	CASSPGLLRASEAFF	TGTGCCAGCAGCCCAGGACTTCTCAGGGCATCTGAAGCTTTCTTT
TRBD1	TRBJ2-5	many	14	TRBV28	CASSFIGQGETQYF	TGTGCCAGCAGTTTCATCGGACAGGGGGAGACCCAGTACTTC
TRBD1	TRBJ2-7	many	14	TRBV6-5	CASSYSTGGYEQYF	TGTGCCAGCAGTTACTCAACAGGGGGCTACGAGCAGTACTTC
.	TRBJ1-3	.	15	TRBV4-1	CASSHFGGSGNTIYF	TGCGCCAGCAGCCACTTCGGGGGCTCTGGAAACACCATATATTTT
.	TRBJ2-7	.	16	TRBV27	CASSPPGSSGYNEQYF	TGTGCCAGCAGTCCCCCCGGCTCTTCAGGATACAATGAGCAGTACTTC
.	TRBJ2-4	.	16	TRBV12-3/TRBV12-4	CASSGRSSKAKNIQYF	TGTGCCAGCAGTGGCCGGTCCTCGAAAGCCAAAAACATTCAGTACTTC
.	TRBJ2-3	.	16	TRBV6-9	CASSYGGRLYTDTQYF	TGTGCCAGCAGTTATGGCGGACGCCTCTACACAGATACGCAGTATTTT
.	TRBJ1-1	many	14	TRBV28	CASTISSLHTEAFF	TGTGCCAGCACTATCTCTTCCCTCCACACTGAAGCTTTCTTT
.	TRBJ2-5	many	12	TRBV29-1	CSVHFTQETQYF	TGCAGCGTTCACTTTACCCAAGAGACCCAGTACTTC
.	TRBJ1-6	few	14	TRBV30	CAWSFSTGESPLHF	TGTGCCTGGAGCTTTAGCACAGGCGAATCACCCCTCCACTTT
.	TRBJ1-5	.	16	TRBV20-1	CSAPLEAADSNQPQHF	TGCAGTGCCCCTTTGGAAGCAGCTGATAGCAATCAGCCCCAGCATTTT
TRBD2	TRBJ2-7	.	15	TRBV11-2	CASREPGGTRYEQYF	TGTGCCAGCAGGGAACCGGGAGGGACCCGCTACGAGCAGTACTTC
.	TRBJ1-5	many	15	TRBV28	CASSLSGWSGQPQHF	TGTGCCAGCAGTTTGTCAGGGTGGTCCGGGCAGCCCCAGCATTTT
.	TRBJ2-5	many	14	TRBV11-1	CASNFRQGLETQYF	TGTGCCAGCAACTTTAGGCAGGGGCTGGAGACCCAGTACTTC
.	TRBJ2-7	.	15	TRBV9	CASSVYGDPLYEQYF	TGTGCCAGCAGCGTATACGGGGATCCACTCTACGAGCAGTACTTC
.	TRBJ2-5	many	18	TRBV12-3/TRBV12-4	CASSLNPWMRGGPETQYF	TGTGCCAGCAGTTTAAACCCCTGGATGCGGGGTGGACCAGAGACCCAGTACTTC
TRBD2	TRBJ2-2	.	15	TRBV12-3/TRBV12-4	CASSPTSGGTGELFF	TGTGCCAGCAGCCCGACTAGCGGGGGCACCGGGGAGCTGTTTTTT
.	TRBJ1-1	few	15	TRBV7-2	CASSPSSYKNTEAFF	TGTGCCAGCAGCCCGAGTTCGTACAAGAACACTGAAGCTTTCTTT
.	TRBJ1-2	.	15	TRBV2	CASSAPTRKLNGYTF	TGTGCCAGCAGTGCCCCCACGAGAAAGTTGAATGGCTACACCTTC
.	TRBJ2-7	few	16	TRBV5-4	CASSTASTGRPYEQYF	TGTGCCAGCAGCACAGCGTCGACAGGTCGTCCCTACGAGCAGTACTTC
.	TRBJ1-2	many	11	TRBV20-1	CSKRDYYGYTF	TGCAGTAAAAGGGACTACTATGGCTACACCTTC
.	TRBJ2-7	few	16	TRBV4-1	CASSGQRGHLPYEQYF	TGCGCCAGCAGCGGTCAACGGGGGCACCTTCCCTACGAGCAGTACTTC
.	TRBJ2-7	many	14	TRBV28	CASIVLLSSYEQYF	TGTGCCAGCATAGTCCTTCTTAGCTCCTACGAGCAGTACTTC
.	TRBJ1-1	many	15	TRBV6-1	CASSPTDFIVSEAFF	TGTGCCAGCAGTCCTACTGACTTTATAGTTTCTGAAGCTTTCTTT
.	TRBJ1-1	.	16	TRBV5-1	CASSLVGGPRNTEAFF	TGCGCCAGCAGCTTGGTGGGGGGCCCGCGGAACACTGAAGCTTTCTTT
.	TRBJ2-7	few	14	TRBV7-2	CASSLPPGAFEQYF	TGTGCCAGCAGCTTACCTCCGGGAGCATTCGAGCAGTACTTC
TRBD1	TRBJ2-7	.	16	TRBV27	CASSFRGGTGRYEQYF	TGTGCCAGCAGTTTCCGCGGTGGGACAGGGAGGTACGAGCAGTACTTC
.	TRBJ1-5	many	14	TRBV3-1	CASSQRGGDQPQHF	TGTGCCAGCAGCCAACGAGGCGGGGATCAGCCCCAGCATTTT
.	TRBJ2-5	many	13	TRBV11-2	CASSLSGSETQYF	TGTGCCAGCAGCTTATCAGGGTCCGAGACCCAGTACTTC
TRBD1	TRBJ1-5	few	17	TRBV15	CATSRDGTGGGGQPQHF	TGTGCCACCAGCAGAGATGGGACAGGGGGCGGTGGTCAGCCCCAGCATTTT
.	TRBJ2-7	many	15	TRBV27	CASSLYRGSSYEQYF	TGTGCCAGCAGTTTATACCGCGGTAGCTCCTACGAGCAGTACTTC
.	TRBJ2-7	many	15	TRBV11-2	CASSPRYLWRDEQYF	TGTGCCAGCAGTCCCCGGTACCTATGGCGGGACGAGCAGTACTTC
.	TRBJ2-7	.	11	TRBV7-9	CAEGEDYEQYF	TGTGCCGAGGGGGAAGACTACGAGCAGTACTTC
.	TRBJ1-5	.	17	TRBV10-3	CAISEKFQDPSNQPQHF	TGTGCCATCAGTGAAAAGTTCCAGGACCCTAGCAATCAGCCCCAGCATTTT